The clone carrying this TCR beta chain was picked up many times. Germline V gene lookup returns CDR1 SGHTA and CDR2 FQGNSA. The V end was cut by 0 bases, the J end by 7 bases, with 6 bases between. The CDR3 has 12 residues. Researchers amplified the TCR beta CDR3 regions from RNA transcripts. When the TCR CDR3 underwent first-round RT-PCR, the HTBI primer set was used. TCRdb reprocessed the multiplex PCR reads via MiXCR and lists one record per CDR3 protein. The sample holds about 520,000 distinct CDR3 sequences; around a quarter are singletons and the top ten take over 9%. Among ophthalmopathy patients, the Clinical Activity Score reached at least 3, the NOSPECS grade reached at least 4, and duration remained under 3 months. The diagnoses drew upon clinical symptoms, serum thyroxine and TRAb, thyroid ultrasound and orbital computed tomography. Fresh peripheral blood, 7.5 to 10 ml, was the source of the PBMCs.

This sample was included in a study of T cells in Graves' hyperthyroidism and ophthalmopathy. The source of this sequence is a woman aged 25 to 39 with Graves' ophthalmopathy. The chain joins TRBV7-2 to TRBJ2-5; D may be TRBD1 (5 bases). Source material: blood. CDR3 sequence (DNA): TGTGCCAGCAGCTTAGCGGGGCCGACCCAGTACTTC. It is translated as CASSLAGPTQYF.